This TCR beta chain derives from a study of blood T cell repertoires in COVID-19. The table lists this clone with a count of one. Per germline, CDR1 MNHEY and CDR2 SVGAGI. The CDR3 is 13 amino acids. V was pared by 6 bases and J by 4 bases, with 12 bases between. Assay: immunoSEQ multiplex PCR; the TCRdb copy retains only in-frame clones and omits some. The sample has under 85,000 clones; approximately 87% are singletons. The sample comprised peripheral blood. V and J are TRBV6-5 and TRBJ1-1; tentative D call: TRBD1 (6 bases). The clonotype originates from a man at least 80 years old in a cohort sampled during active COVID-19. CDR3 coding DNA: TGTGCCAGCAGCCGGGGCAGGGGCACTGAAGCTTTCTTT. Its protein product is CASSRGRGTEAFF.